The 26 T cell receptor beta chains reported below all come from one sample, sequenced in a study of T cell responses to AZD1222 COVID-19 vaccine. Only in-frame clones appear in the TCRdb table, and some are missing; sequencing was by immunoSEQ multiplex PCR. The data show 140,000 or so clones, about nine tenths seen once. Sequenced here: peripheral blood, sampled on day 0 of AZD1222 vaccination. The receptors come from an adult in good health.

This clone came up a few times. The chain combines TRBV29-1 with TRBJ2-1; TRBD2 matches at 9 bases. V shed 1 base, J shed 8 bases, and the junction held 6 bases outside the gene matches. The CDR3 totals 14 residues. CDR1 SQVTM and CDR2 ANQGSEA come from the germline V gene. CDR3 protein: CSVEGREGNHEQFF. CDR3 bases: TGCAGCGTTGAAGGGCGGGAGGGTAACCATGAGCAGTTCTTC.

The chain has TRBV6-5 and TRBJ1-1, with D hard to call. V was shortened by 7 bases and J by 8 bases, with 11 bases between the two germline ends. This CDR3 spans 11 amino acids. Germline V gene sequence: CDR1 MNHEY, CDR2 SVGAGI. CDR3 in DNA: TGTGCCAGCAAAAAGCCCCAAGAAGCTTTCTTT. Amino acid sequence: CASKKPQEAFF.

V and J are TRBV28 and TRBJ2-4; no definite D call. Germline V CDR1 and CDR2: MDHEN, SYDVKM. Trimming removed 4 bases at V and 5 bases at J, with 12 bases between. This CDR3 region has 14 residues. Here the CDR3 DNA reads TGTGCCAGCAGTTCTCTCAGCCTCGAAAACATTCAGTACTTC. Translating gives CASSSLSLENIQYF.

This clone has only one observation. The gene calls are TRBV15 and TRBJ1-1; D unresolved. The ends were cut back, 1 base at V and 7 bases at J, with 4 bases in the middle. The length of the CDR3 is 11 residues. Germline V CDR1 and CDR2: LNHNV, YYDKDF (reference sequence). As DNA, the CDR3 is TGTGCCACCAGCAGAGGGATTGAAGCTTTCTTT. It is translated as CATSRGIEAFF.

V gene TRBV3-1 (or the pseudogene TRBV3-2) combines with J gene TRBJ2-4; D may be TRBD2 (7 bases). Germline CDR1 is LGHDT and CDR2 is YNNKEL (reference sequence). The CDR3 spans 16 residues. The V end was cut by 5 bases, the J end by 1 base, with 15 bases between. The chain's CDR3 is CASSSRRGRAKNIQYF. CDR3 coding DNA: TGTGCCAGCAGCTCCAGGCGGGGGCGGGCCAAAAACATTCAGTACTTC.

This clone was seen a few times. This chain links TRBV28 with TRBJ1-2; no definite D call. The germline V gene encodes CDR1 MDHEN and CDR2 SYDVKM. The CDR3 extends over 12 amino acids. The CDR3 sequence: CAGFGINYGYTF. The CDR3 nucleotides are TGTGCAGGTTTCGGAATTAACTATGGCTACACCTTC.

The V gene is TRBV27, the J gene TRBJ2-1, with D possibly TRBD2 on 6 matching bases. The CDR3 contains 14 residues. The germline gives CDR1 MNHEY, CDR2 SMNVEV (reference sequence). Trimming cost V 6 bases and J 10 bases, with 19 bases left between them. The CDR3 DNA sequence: TGTGCCAGCAGCCCCTGGGACTCTTTGAAGGAGCAGTTCTTC. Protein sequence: CASSPWDSLKEQFF.

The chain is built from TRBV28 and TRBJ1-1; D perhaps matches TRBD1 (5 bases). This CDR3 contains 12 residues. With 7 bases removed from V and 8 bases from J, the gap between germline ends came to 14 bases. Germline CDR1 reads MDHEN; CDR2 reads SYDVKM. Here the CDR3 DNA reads TGTGCCAGCACTGGGCCGGGGGGGGAAGCTTTCTTT. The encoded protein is CASTGPGGEAFF. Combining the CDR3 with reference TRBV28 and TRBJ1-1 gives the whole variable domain DVKVTQSSRYLVKRTGEKVFLECVQDMDHENMFWYRQDPGLGLRLIYFSYDVKMKEKGDIPEGYSVSREKKERFSLILESASTNQTSMYLCASTGPGGEAFFGQGTRLTVV.

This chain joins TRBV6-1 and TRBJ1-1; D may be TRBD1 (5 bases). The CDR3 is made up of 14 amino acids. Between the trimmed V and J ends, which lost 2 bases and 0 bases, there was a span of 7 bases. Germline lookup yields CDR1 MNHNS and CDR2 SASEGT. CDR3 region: CASSELRVNTEAFF. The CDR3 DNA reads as TGTGCCAGCAGTGAACTCAGGGTGAACACTGAAGCTTTCTTT.

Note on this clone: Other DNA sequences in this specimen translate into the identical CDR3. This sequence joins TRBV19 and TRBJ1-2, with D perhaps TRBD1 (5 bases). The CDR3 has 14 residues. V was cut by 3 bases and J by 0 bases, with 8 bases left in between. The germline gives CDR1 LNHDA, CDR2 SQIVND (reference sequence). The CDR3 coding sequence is TGTGCCAGTAGTATCGACAGATCTAACTATGGCTACACCTTC. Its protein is CASSIDRSNYGYTF.

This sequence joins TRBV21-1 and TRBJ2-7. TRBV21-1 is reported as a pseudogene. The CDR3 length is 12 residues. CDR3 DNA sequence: TGTGCCAGCACCTCCGAAAAATACGAGCAGTACTTC. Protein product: CASTSEKYEQYF.

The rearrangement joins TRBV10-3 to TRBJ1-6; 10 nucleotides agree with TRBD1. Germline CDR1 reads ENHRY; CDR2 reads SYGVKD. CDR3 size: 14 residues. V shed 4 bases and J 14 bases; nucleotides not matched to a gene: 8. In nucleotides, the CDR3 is TGTGCCATCAGTGGGGGGGGACAGGGGTGGTCCCTCCACTTT. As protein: CAISGGGQGWSLHF.

DNA of the CDR3: TGTGCCAGCAGCTCAAAAGGGCCTCGTGGGGATAGAAAAGAGACCCAGTACTTC. Translated: CASSSKGPRGDRKETQYF. The rearrangement uses TRBV11-3 and TRBJ2-5; D is ambiguous. Trimming removed 4 bases at V and 3 bases at J, with 24 bases between. This CDR3 is built from 18 residues. The germline CDR1 and CDR2 sequences are SGHNT and YENEEA.

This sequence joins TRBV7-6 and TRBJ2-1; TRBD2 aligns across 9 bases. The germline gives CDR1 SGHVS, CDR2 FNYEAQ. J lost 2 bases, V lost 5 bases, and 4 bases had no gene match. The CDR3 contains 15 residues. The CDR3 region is CASSRAGGTYNEQFF. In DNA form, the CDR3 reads TGTGCCAGCAGCCGAGCGGGAGGCACCTACAATGAGCAGTTCTTC. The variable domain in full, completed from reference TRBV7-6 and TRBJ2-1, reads GAGVSQSPRYKVTKRGQDVALRCDPISGHVSLYWYRQALGQGPEFLTYFNYEAQQDKSGLPNDRFSAERPEGSISTLTIQRTEQRDSAMYRCASSRAGGTYNEQFFGPGTRLTVL.

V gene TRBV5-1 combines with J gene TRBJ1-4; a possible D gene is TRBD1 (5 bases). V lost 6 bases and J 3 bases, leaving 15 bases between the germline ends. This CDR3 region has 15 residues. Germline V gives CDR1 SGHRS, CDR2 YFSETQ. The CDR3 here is CASTFGVGANEKLFF. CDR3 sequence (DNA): TGCGCCAGCACCTTTGGGGTGGGGGCTAATGAAAAACTGTTTTTT. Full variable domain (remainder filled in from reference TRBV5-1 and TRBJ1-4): KAGVTQTPRYLIKTRGQQVTLSCSPISGHRSVSWYQQTPGQGLQFLFEYFSETQRNKGNFPGRFSGRQFSNSRSEMNVSTLELGDSALYLCASTFGVGANEKLFFGSGTQLSVL.

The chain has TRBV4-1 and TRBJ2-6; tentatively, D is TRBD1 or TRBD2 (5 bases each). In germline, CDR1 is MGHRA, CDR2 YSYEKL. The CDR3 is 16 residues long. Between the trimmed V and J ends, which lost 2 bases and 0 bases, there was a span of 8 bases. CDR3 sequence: CASSQIGTSGANVLTF. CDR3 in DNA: TGCGCCAGCAGCCAAATTGGGACCTCTGGGGCCAACGTCCTGACTTTC.

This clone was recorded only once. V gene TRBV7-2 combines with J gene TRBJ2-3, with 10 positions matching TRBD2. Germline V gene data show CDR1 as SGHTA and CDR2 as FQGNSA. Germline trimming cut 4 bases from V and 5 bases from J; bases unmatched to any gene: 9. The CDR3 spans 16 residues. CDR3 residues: CASSSRSGRVGDTQYF. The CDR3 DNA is TGTGCCAGCAGCTCACGAAGCGGGAGGGTGGGAGATACGCAGTATTTT.

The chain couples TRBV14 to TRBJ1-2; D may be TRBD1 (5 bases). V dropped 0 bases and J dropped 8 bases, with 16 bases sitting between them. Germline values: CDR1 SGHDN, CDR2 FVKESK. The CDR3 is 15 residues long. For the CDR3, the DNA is TGTGCCAGCAGCCAAGATTTTAAGGGGACTATGGGCTACACCTTC. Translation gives CASSQDFKGTMGYTF.

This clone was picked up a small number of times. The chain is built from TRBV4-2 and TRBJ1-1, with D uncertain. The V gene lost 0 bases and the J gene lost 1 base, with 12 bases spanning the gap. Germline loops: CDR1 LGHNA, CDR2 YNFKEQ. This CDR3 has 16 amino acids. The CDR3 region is CASSQDEGIGNTEAFF. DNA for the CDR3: TGTGCCAGCAGCCAAGATGAGGGAATCGGGAACACTGAAGCTTTCTTT.

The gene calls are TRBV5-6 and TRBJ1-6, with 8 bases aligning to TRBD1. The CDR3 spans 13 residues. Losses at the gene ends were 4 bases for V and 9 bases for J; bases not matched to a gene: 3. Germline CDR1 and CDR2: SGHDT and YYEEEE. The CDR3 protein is CASSRQGTSPLHF. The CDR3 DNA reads TGTGCCAGCAGCCGACAGGGGACTTCACCCCTCCACTTT.

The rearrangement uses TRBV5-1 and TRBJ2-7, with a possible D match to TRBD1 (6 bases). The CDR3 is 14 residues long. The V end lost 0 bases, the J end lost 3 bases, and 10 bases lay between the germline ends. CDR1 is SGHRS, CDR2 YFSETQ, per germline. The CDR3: CASSLARGLYEQYF. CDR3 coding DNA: TGCGCCAGCAGCTTGGCCAGGGGCCTCTACGAGCAGTACTTC.

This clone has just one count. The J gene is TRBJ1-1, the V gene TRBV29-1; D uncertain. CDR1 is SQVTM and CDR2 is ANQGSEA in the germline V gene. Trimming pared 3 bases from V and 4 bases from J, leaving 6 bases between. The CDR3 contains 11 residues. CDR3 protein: CSVDEGTEAFF. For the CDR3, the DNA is TGCAGCGTTGATGAGGGCACTGAAGCTTTCTTT. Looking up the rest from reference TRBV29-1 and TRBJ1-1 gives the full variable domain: SAVISQKPSRDICQRGTSLTIQCQVDSQVTMMFWYRQQPGQSLTLIATANQGSEATYESGFVIDKFPISRPNLTFSTLTVSNMSPEDSSIYLCSVDEGTEAFFGQGTRLTVV.

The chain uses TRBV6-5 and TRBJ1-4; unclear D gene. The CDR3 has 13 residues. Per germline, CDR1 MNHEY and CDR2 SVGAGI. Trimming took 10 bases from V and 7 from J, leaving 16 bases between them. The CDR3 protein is CATGVLRGEKLFF. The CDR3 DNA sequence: TGTGCCACCGGGGTGTTGCGTGGTGAAAAACTGTTTTTT.

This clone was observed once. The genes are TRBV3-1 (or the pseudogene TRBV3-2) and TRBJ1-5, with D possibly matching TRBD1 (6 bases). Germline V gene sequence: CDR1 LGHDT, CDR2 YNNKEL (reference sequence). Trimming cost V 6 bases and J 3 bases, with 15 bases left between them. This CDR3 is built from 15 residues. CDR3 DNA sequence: TGTGCCAGCAGACGAACAGGGTTGGTCAATCAGCCCCAGCATTTT. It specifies CASRRTGLVNQPQHF.

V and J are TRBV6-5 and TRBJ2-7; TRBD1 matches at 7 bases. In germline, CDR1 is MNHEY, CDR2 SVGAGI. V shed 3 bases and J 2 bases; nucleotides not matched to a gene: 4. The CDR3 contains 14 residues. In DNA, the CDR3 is TGTGCCAGCAGTTATTACAGGGGTCCCTACGAGCAGTACTTC. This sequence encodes CASSYYRGPYEQYF.

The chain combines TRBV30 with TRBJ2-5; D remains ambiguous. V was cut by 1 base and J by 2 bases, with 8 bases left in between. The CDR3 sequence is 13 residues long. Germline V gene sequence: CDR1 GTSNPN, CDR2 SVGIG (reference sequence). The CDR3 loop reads CAWSGQIQETQYF. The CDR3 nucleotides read TGTGCCTGGAGTGGTCAGATACAAGAGACCCAGTACTTC.